This T cell receptor beta chain was found in a study of radiotherapy plus CTLA-4 blockade in lung cancer. Study in general: Objective responses were recorded in roughly 17% of patients, with disease control recorded in 30% to 35%.

Sequencing was performed with immunoSEQ multiplex PCR; in TCRdb, only in-frame clones are kept and a portion is missing. Of tens of thousands of clones in the sample, approximately 84% were seen once. Germline V gene sequence: CDR1 LNHNV, CDR2 YYDKDF (reference sequence). CDR3 length: 14 residues. The ends were cut back, 0 bases at V and 1 base at J, with 6 bases in the middle. This chain links TRBV15 with TRBJ1-1; D is perhaps TRBD1 (6 bases). This receptor was taken from a human donor with non-small cell lung cancer whose response to radiotherapy plus ipilimumab could not be evaluated. The sample in question was peripheral blood, obtained from a patient treated with radiotherapy plus ipilimumab. Written as DNA, the CDR3 is TGTGCCACCAGCAGAGAACAGGGGAACACTGAAGCTTTCTTT. It is translated as CATSREQGNTEAFF.